These 2 T cell receptor beta chains were sequenced from one sample in a study of blood T cell repertoires in COVID-19. TCRdb keeps only in-frame clones here, not all; method: immunoSEQ multiplex PCR. The sample shows 170,000 or so clones, more than 70% of them seen only once. Sequenced sample: peripheral blood. The receptors come from a man in his forties or fifties with active or convalescent COVID-19.

This clone showed up just once. This sequence joins TRBV19 and TRBJ2-7; TRBD1 aligns across 8 bases. J gave up 3 bases and V 6 bases, and 10 bases lay outside the gene matches. Germline loops: CDR1 LNHDA, CDR2 SQIVND (reference sequence). The CDR3 is 15 amino acids. CDR3 region: CASSTRDRPDYEQYF. The CDR3 nucleotides are TGTGCCAGTAGCACCAGGGACAGGCCGGACTACGAGCAGTACTTC.

The V and J genes are TRBV7-2 and TRBJ2-5, with a possible D match to TRBD2 (7 bases). V lost 5 bases, J lost 4 bases, and 14 bases lay in between. Per the germline V gene, CDR1 is SGHTA and CDR2 is FQGNSA. CDR3 length: 14 amino acids. CDR3 in DNA: TGTGCCAGCAGCACACAGGGAGGGGGAGAGACCCAGTACTTC. Its protein product is CASSTQGGGETQYF.